This paragraph reports one T cell receptor beta chain. Its binding antigen is unknown. No base quality information exists; no much larger clone differs at one position. This sample stems from a study of blood T cell repertoires in COVID-19 (dated by TCRdb to 2020 to 2021). Study-level background: Collaborator samples came from the United States, Italy and Spain and covered acute and convalescent phases of COVID-19. The material from the prospective study consisted of cDNA or gDNA derived from T cells, B-cell-depleted T cells, or PBMCs. The dataset comprised deeply sampled blood TCRbeta repertoires from subjects exposed to, actively infected with, or recovered from COVID-19. A freely available public database, intended as a resource for researchers studying the immune response to SARS-CoV-2, is where the repertoires were released. Samples were obtained from the ongoing ImmuneRACE study (first 160 participants) and from approximately 1,200 subjects provided by 6 global collaborators. The sample metadata nearly always contained a de-identified subject ID, COVID-19 status, age in years and sex. HLA class I and class II types, where available, came from metadata supplied by the sample provider rather than from assay-based typing.

Spanning cysteine to phenylalanine, the CDR3 consists of 17 amino acids. The DNA shown is the 51-base CDR3, in frame from base 1. Looking up the germline V gene (reference sequence) yields CDR1 SEHNR and CDR2 FQNEAQ. V is pruned by 0 bases and J by 5 bases, leaving 7 bases of the junction without a gene match. Participants in the prospective study were enrolled through a virtual design, were aged about 18 to 90 years, and lived in some 24 United States geographic areas. Cohort assignment in the prospective study relied on participant-reported clinical history from a screening survey and a study questionnaire. Recovered participants in ImmuneRACE Cohort 3 were defined by two consecutive negative NP/OP PCR tests, clearance by a healthcare professional, or resolution of symptoms. In the prospective study, mobile phlebotomists collected whole blood, serum and a nasopharyngeal or oropharyngeal swab from each participant. Prospective study participants could optionally give additional blood draws and questionnaires over an approximately two-month period. Before DNA extraction, blood samples from the prospective study were shipped at room temperature or frozen.

TCRbeta CDR3 regions were amplified from genomic DNA using the immunoSEQ Assay, a bias-controlled multiplex PCR. The authors' pipeline ran thus. The number of nucleated cells in each sample was estimated by amplification of reference gene primers within the assay. Sequence reads were collapsed and filtered to measure the absolute abundance of every unique TCRbeta CDR3 rearrangement. Productive Simpson clonality was computed per sample as the square root of Simpson's diversity index over productive rearrangements. TCRdb's version of the immuneACCESS table is confined to in-frame rearrangements and falls short of the full clone set. An unresolved V gene accounts for under half of the shortfall where checked; the remainder is of unknown origin. The V and J calls and clone size come from that table; D and trimming were worked out from the DNA. This sample comprises around 300,000 clones, approximately 92% of them detected only once. The top ten clones comprise roughly 2.3% of the sample.

Results the study describes overall, beyond this receptor: The quantity of clinical and demographic metadata differed by source and by participant and was supplied without curation.

Sequencing was done on a sample of PBMCs or T cells enriched from blood (not recorded which). This TCR came from a woman aged 18-35 years who had recovered from COVID-19. In this chain, TRBV7-9 is recombined with TRBJ2-3; 11 central bases correspond to TRBD2. The bases are TGTGCCAGCAGCTTAGCTAGCGGGGGGGCCATCGGAGATACGCAGTATTTT. Its product reads: CASSLASGGAIGDTQYF.